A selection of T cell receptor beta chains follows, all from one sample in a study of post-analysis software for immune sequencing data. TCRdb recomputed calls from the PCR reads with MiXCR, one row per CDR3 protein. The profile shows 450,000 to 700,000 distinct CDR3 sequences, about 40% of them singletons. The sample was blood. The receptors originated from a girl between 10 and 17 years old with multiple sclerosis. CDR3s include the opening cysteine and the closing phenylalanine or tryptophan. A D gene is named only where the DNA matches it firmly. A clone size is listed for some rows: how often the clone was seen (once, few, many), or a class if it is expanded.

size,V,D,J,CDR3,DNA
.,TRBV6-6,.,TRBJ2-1,CASKALDNEQFF,TGTGCCAGCAAGGCTCTAGACAATGAGCAGTTCTTC
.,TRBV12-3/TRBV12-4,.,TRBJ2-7,CASSTRGRSSSYEQYF,TGTGCCAGCAGTACCCGGGGGAGGTCGAGCTCCTACGAGCAGTACTTC
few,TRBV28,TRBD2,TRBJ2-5,CASSSAGGHRETQYF,TGTGCCAGCAGTTCAGCGGGAGGGCATCGGGAGACCCAGTACTTC
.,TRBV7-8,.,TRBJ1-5,CASSRNRDSGSQPQHF,TGTGCCAGCAGCCGTAACAGGGATTCAGGCAGTCAGCCCCAGCATTTT
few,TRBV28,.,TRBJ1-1,CASSLQGSEAFF,TGTGCCAGCAGTTTGCAAGGCTCTGAAGCTTTCTTT
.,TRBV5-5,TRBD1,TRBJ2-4,CASSSSGQVLAKNIQYF,TGTGCCAGCAGCTCTTCCGGACAGGTCCTAGCCAAAAACATTCAGTACTTC
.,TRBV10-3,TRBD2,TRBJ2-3,CAIRLEMTLELPWSGSMDTQYF,TGTGCCATCAGACTCGAGATGACTCTCGAACTGCCTTGGAGCGGGAGTATGGATACGCAGTATTTT
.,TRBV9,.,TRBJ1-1,CASSVATGAPAEAFF,TGTGCCAGCAGCGTAGCTACGGGGGCTCCGGCTGAAGCTTTCTTT
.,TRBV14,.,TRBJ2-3,CGSSQVTSTDTQYF,TGTGGCAGCAGCCAAGTAACCTCCACAGATACGCAGTATTTT
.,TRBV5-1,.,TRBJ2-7,CASSLANKGEQYF,TGCGCCAGCAGCTTGGCAAATAAGGGCGAGCAGTACTTC
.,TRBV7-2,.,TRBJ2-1,CASSLEQRGQFF,TGTGCCAGCAGCTTAGAACAGAGAGGGCAGTTCTTC